Each of the 18 T cell receptor beta chains below was sequenced from the same sample in a study of CD8 T cells in ankylosing spondylitis. TCRdb fed the 5' RACE reads into MiXCR, producing one record per CDR3 protein. Among 130,000 or so distinct CDR3 sequences listed, approximately 6.8% were seen once. The sample was blood, either unsorted or a sorted T cell fraction (not recorded which). Receptors originate from a male donor with ankylosing spondylitis or in good health (not recorded which).

This clonotype was detected ten times or more. The rearrangement joins TRBV12-3 or TRBV12-4 to TRBJ1-2, with D unclear. Trimming removed 6 bases from V and 0 bases from J, with 8 bases in between. CDR3 length equals 13 residues. The CDR3 loop is CASSPGSNYGYTF. CDR3 bases: TGTGCCAGCAGCCCGGGGTCTAACTATGGCTACACCTTC.

This clonotype was seen at least ten times. This rearrangement joins TRBV5-6 to TRBJ2-3; the D gene is possibly TRBD2 (7 bases). The V end lost 3 bases, the J end lost 5 bases, and 19 bases lay between the germline ends. The CDR3 has 16 amino acids. Looked up from germline, CDR1 is SGHDT and CDR2 is YYEEEE. The CDR3 nucleotides are TGTGCCAGCAGCTGGGGGGGGCGTAGGGGAGGAGATACGCAGTATTTT. Protein product: CASSWGGRRGGDTQYF.

This sequence joins TRBV7-3 and TRBJ2-5, with 8 bases that match TRBD2. Germline values: CDR1 SGHTA, CDR2 FQGTGA. The V and J ends lost 2 bases and 5 bases, in that order; junction bases with no gene match: 7. The CDR3 has 15 amino acids. CDR3 sequence: CASSLHGRALETQYF. The CDR3 nucleotides are TGTGCCAGCAGCTTACACGGGAGGGCCCTGGAGACCCAGTACTTC.

This clonotype was detected ten times or more. The rearrangement uses TRBV5-1 and TRBJ2-5; 7 bases fit TRBD1. CDR1 SGHRS and CDR2 YFSETQ come from the germline V gene. V trimming: 1 base; J trimming: 5 bases; junction bases outside the gene matches: 14. The CDR3 sequence is 17 residues long. The DNA for the CDR3 is TGCGCCAGCAGCTTGACGCTCCGGGACAGCCCTCGGGAGACCCAGTACTTC. Protein product: CASSLTLRDSPRETQYF.

The table lists this clonotype with many counts. This chain joins TRBV5-1 and TRBJ2-7; D unresolved. The CDR3 covers 14 residues. The ends were cut back, 0 bases at V and 2 bases at J, with 9 bases in the middle. Germline-derived CDR1 and CDR2 are SGHRS and YFSETQ. CDR3 sequence: CASSLGVATYEQYF. In DNA form, the CDR3 reads TGCGCCAGCAGCTTGGGGGTAGCAACCTACGAGCAGTACTTC.

This clonotype was found a few times. The gene calls are TRBV7-9 and TRBJ2-7; 8 nucleotides line up with TRBD1. Losses at the gene ends were 11 bases for V and 5 bases for J; bases not matched to a gene: 8. CDR3 length: 12 amino acids. The V gene's germline CDR1 is SEHNR and CDR2 FQNEAQ (reference sequence). DNA for the CDR3: TGTGCCGGACAGGGTATCTACGACGAGCAGTACTTC. It codes for CAGQGIYDEQYF.

This clonotype was recorded many times. V and J are TRBV11-2 and TRBJ2-7; D call uncertain. Germline V CDR1 and CDR2: SGHAT, FQNNGV. Trimming stripped 0 bases from V and 1 base from J, with 4 bases between. CDR3 length: 13 residues. CDR3 nucleotides: TGTGCCAGCAGCTTAGATGTTTCCTACGAGCAGTACTTC. Translation: CASSLDVSYEQYF.

This clonotype was seen repeatedly, ten times or more. The chain couples TRBV10-3 to TRBJ1-1, with D unresolved. Germline V gene lookup returns CDR1 ENHRY and CDR2 SYGVKD. V was clipped by 4 bases and J by 1 base, with 13 bases between them. CDR3 length: 15 amino acids. The CDR3 DNA reads TGTGCCATCAGTGCTTCTCACCGTGAGAACACTGAAGCTTTCTTT. Its protein product is CAISASHRENTEAFF.

There are many counts of this clonotype. This chain uses TRBV28 with TRBJ2-3; the match to TRBD2 covers 7 bases. Germline CDR1 reads MDHEN; CDR2 reads SYDVKM. CDR3 size: 15 residues. Germline trimming cut 9 bases from V and 4 bases from J; bases unmatched to any gene: 13. CDR3 sequence (DNA): TGTGCCAGTAATCTAGAAGCGGGGCTGCCAGATACGCAGTATTTT. Amino acid sequence: CASNLEAGLPDTQYF. The full variable domain, with the rest looked up from reference TRBV28 and TRBJ2-3, is DVKVTQSSRYLVKRTGEKVFLECVQDMDHENMFWYRQDPGLGLRLIYFSYDVKMKEKGDIPEGYSVSREKKERFSLILESASTNQTSMYLCASNLEAGLPDTQYFGPGTRLTVL.

This clonotype was counted ten times or more. DNA of the CDR3: TGTGCCAGTAGTATCTCCTCTGAAAACTATGGCTACACCTTC. The encoded protein is CASSISSENYGYTF. The J gene is TRBJ1-2, the V gene TRBV19; no firm D call. CDR1 and CDR2 from the germline V gene are LNHDA and SQIVND (reference sequence). V dropped 3 bases and J dropped 2 bases, with 10 bases sitting between them. The length of the CDR3 is 14 residues.

A few counts support this clonotype. This chain uses TRBV20-1 with TRBJ2-1, with TRBD2 matching over 12 bases. Germline V lookup: CDR1 DFQATT, CDR2 SNEGSKA (reference sequence). Trimming removed 6 bases from V and 8 bases from J; junction bases left unmatched: 5. The CDR3 runs 13 residues. CDR3 region: CSAWTSGIDEQFF. CDR3 DNA: TGCAGTGCCTGGACTAGCGGGATCGATGAGCAGTTCTTC.

The rearrangement links TRBV7-2 to TRBJ2-2; 8 bases align to TRBD1. The CDR3 totals 14 residues. CDR1 and CDR2 from the germline V gene are SGHTA and FQGNSA. With V trimmed by 7 bases and J by 4 bases, 5 bases remained unmatched. The CDR3 DNA sequence: TGTGCCAGCACGAGGACAGGGAGCACCGGGGAGCTGTTTTTT. It yields the protein CASTRTGSTGELFF. The whole variable domain, remainder taken from reference TRBV7-2 and TRBJ2-2, is GAGVSQSPSNKVTEKGKDVELRCDPISGHTALYWYRQSLGQGLEFLIYFQGNSAPDKSGLPSDRFSAERTGGSVSTLTIQRTQQEDSAVYLCASTRTGSTGELFFGEGSRLTVL.

CDR3 sequence: CASSQVGSNQPQHF. The DNA of the CDR3 is TGCGCCAGCAGCCAAGTTGGGAGCAATCAGCCCCAGCATTTT. This chain uses TRBV4-1 with TRBJ1-5; unclear D gene. The germline gives CDR1 MGHRA, CDR2 YSYEKL. This CDR3 is built from 14 residues. V lost 1 base and J lost 1, with 5 bases in between.

Many counts were recorded for this clonotype. The chain joins TRBV20-1 to TRBJ2-7; D perhaps matches TRBD2 (5 bases). Germline CDR1 reads DFQATT; CDR2 reads SNEGSKA (reference sequence). The V and J ends lost 0 bases and 1 base respectively, with 13 bases between them. The CDR3 has 15 amino acids. CDR3 bases: TGCAGTGCTAGAGATTGGGCTAGCCGATCCTACGAGCAGTACTTC. Protein sequence: CSARDWASRSYEQYF.

The chain combines TRBV29-1 with TRBJ1-3; 7 nucleotides line up with TRBD1. Germline CDR1 reads SQVTM; CDR2 reads ANQGSEA. Germline trimming cut 6 bases from V and 2 bases from J; bases unmatched to any gene: 10. The CDR3 loop spans 15 amino acids. The CDR3 is CSVLRTGDAGNTIYF. CDR3 coding DNA: TGCAGCGTACTAAGAACAGGGGATGCTGGAAACACCATATATTTT. Together with reference TRBV29-1 and TRBJ1-3, the CDR3 gives the full variable domain: SAVISQKPSRDICQRGTSLTIQCQVDSQVTMMFWYRQQPGQSLTLIATANQGSEATYESGFVIDKFPISRPNLTFSTLTVSNMSPEDSSIYLCSVLRTGDAGNTIYFGEGSWLTVV.

The chain joins TRBV7-2 to TRBJ2-3, with 8 positions matching TRBD2. The CDR3 extends over 16 amino acids. The trim removed 2 bases at V and 6 bases at J, leaving 10 bases unmatched. Germline CDR1 reads SGHTA; CDR2 reads FQGNSA. CDR3 residues: CASSLLAGRLGDTQYF. CDR3 bases: TGTGCCAGCAGCTTACTAGCGGGCCGGCTTGGGGATACGCAGTATTTT.

In its sample, this clonotype was seen many times. The rearrangement joins TRBV28 to TRBJ2-7; TRBD2 agrees at 12 bases. This CDR3 contains 15 residues. Germline V CDR1 and CDR2: MDHEN, SYDVKM. With 6 bases clipped from V and 1 base from J, the junction kept 4 bases outside the gene matches. CDR3 in amino acids: CASRKTSGGSYEQYF. CDR3 DNA: TGTGCCAGCAGAAAGACTAGCGGGGGATCCTACGAGCAGTACTTC.

This rearrangement joins TRBV5-4 to TRBJ2-5, with 10 bases matching TRBD2. The V and J ends lost 4 bases and 5 bases, in that order; junction bases with no gene match: 5. Per germline, CDR1 SGHNT and CDR2 YYREEE (reference sequence). This CDR3 region has 14 residues. CDR3 sequence (DNA): TGTGCCAGCAGCCAGGGACTAGCGATGGAGACCCAGTACTTC. Residues: CASSQGLAMETQYF.